At least ten counts were recorded for the clone carrying this TCR beta chain. Axillary draining lymph nodes of breast cancer patients supplied the node samples. The source of the sample is a study of breast tumors, draining lymph nodes, adjacent tissues. The V and J ends lost 6 bases and 1 base, in that order; junction bases with no gene match: 8. There are 16 residues in the CDR3. TCRdb recomputed calls from the multiplex PCR reads with MiXCR, one row per CDR3 protein. The sample yields approximately 130,000 distinct CDR3 sequences, 20% to 25% seen once. The receptor was isolated from a female donor with breast cancer. Some clones in this sample may be carry-over from other donors' samples. The specimen was axillary lymph node tissue. The chain recombines TRBV12-3 or TRBV12-4 with TRBJ2-1; 8 bases agree with TRBD2. The CDR3: CASSNPGLESYNEQFF. CDR3 nucleotide sequence: TGTGCCAGCAGCAACCCGGGACTAGAGTCCTACAATGAGCAGTTCTTC.